Listed below are T cell receptor beta chains from one sample, sequenced in a study of T cells in Graves' hyperthyroidism and ophthalmopathy. In TCRdb, the multiplex PCR reads were re-called with MiXCR into one record per CDR3 protein. The data hold around 610,000 distinct CDR3 sequences, with roughly 15% observed a single time. Material for sequencing was blood. These receptors were obtained from a middle-aged woman with Graves' ophthalmopathy. CDR3s include the opening cysteine and the closing phenylalanine or tryptophan. The D gene is left open where the match is weak. Rows may omit the clone size; those that give it use once, few, many or a size class.

TRBV12-3/TRBV12-4,.,many,TRBJ1-1,TGTGCCAGCAGTTTTAGGGGCGCGCGGTTTAAAGCTTTCTTT,CASSFRGARFKAFF
TRBV27,.,.,TRBJ1-5,TGTGCCAGCAGTTTATCTCGGGGGTACAATCAGCCCCAGCATTTT,CASSLSRGYNQPQHF
TRBV30,.,few,TRBJ1-2,TGTGCCTGGAGTAGCGGGGCGCACTATGGCTACACCTTC,CAWSSGAHYGYTF
TRBV2,TRBD2,few,TRBJ2-3,TGTGCCAGCGGGGAGACAAGCGGGAGGTTTACAGATACGCAGTATTTT,CASGETSGRFTDTQYF
TRBV12-3/TRBV12-4,.,.,TRBJ1-5,TGTGCCAGCAGTTCGGGACGGGGTGCCAATCAGCCCCAGCATTTT,CASSSGRGANQPQHF
TRBV20-1,.,many,TRBJ1-1,TGCAGTGCTACAGAAACAGTAATGAACACTGAAGCTTTCTTT,CSATETVMNTEAFF
TRBV18,.,few,TRBJ2-7,TGTGCCAGCTCTCGCGACAGGAGCGAGCAGTACTTC,CASSRDRSEQYF
TRBV28,.,many,TRBJ2-7,TGTGCCAGCAGTTTCGCAGAGCGCGAGCAGTACTTC,CASSFAEREQYF
TRBV27,.,many,TRBJ1-2,TGTGCCAGCAGTTTATGGGGAGGCTCCGATGGCTACACCTTC,CASSLWGGSDGYTF
TRBV20-1,TRBD1,many,TRBJ1-2,TGCAGTGTCCTTCGGACAGGACGCTATGGCTACACCTTC,CSVLRTGRYGYTF
TRBV6-2/TRBV6-3,.,many,TRBJ2-7,TGTGCCAGCAGTTACAATGGCCAGGGGTCCTACGAGCAGTACTTC,CASSYNGQGSYEQYF
TRBV7-3,.,many,TRBJ2-2,TGTGCCAGCAGCTTAGGGAGGGAGCTGTTTTTT,CASSLGRELFF
TRBV29-1,.,many,TRBJ2-7,TGCAGCGCCCAGGACCACGAGCAGTACTTC,CSAQDHEQYF
TRBV12-3/TRBV12-4,.,many,TRBJ1-1,TGTGCCAGCAGTTTAGGACCATGGGGAACTGAAGCTTTCTTT,CASSLGPWGTEAFF
TRBV6-1,.,many,TRBJ1-1,TGTGCCAGCAGTGCCAGGGGAGTCACTGAAGCTTTCTTT,CASSARGVTEAFF
TRBV12-3/TRBV12-4,.,many,TRBJ2-7,TGTGCCAGCAGCCCCGGCACCTCCTACGAGCAGTACTTC,CASSPGTSYEQYF
TRBV16,.,.,TRBJ2-1,TGTGCCAGCAGCCGGCCAGGAATCTCCTACAATGAGCAGTTCTTC,CASSRPGISYNEQFF
TRBV30,.,many,TRBJ1-6,TGTGCCTGGAGTCGAACGACAGACTATAATTCACCCCTCCACTTT,CAWSRTTDYNSPLHF
TRBV12-3/TRBV12-4,.,once,TRBJ2-7,TGTGCCAGCAGTTTCAGACAGGTTGGTGCCTACGAGCAGTACTTC,CASSFRQVGAYEQYF
TRBV27,.,.,TRBJ2-5,TGTGCCAGCAGTCCAACCGTTAGGATCTTGGAGGGGGAGACCCAGTACTTC,CASSPTVRILEGETQYF
TRBV20-1,.,many,TRBJ2-7,TGCAGTTCAGGGGGGCAGGGCTACGAGCAGTACTTC,CSSGGQGYEQYF
TRBV14,TRBD2,.,TRBJ2-7,TGTGCCAGCAGCCTAGGCCGCGGGAGGGCTAGGTACGAGCAGTACTTC,CASSLGRGRARYEQYF
TRBV11-2,TRBD2,.,TRBJ2-7,TGTGCCAGCAGCTTAGGTCTCGGGGGGACTAGGTCTAAAACCTACGAGCAGTACTTC,CASSLGLGGTRSKTYEQYF
TRBV19,TRBD2,many,TRBJ2-7,TGTGCCAGTAGTATCGGGGAGGGGTACGAGCAGTACTTC,CASSIGEGYEQYF
TRBV11-1,.,.,TRBJ2-5,TGTGCCAGCAGCTTGGCCGCTTTGAAGGAGACCCAGTACTTC,CASSLAALKETQYF
TRBV3-1,TRBD2,once,TRBJ2-2,TGTGCCAGCAGCCAAGTAGTGACTAGCGGGTCGAACACCGGGGAGCTGTTTTTT,CASSQVVTSGSNTGELFF
TRBV19,TRBD1,many,TRBJ2-7,TGTGCCAGTAGTATTTCGGCGACAGGGGTCTACGAGCAGTACTTC,CASSISATGVYEQYF
TRBV15,.,many,TRBJ1-5,TGTGCCACCCGGGACATTAGCAATCAGCCCCAGCATTTT,CATRDISNQPQHF
TRBV6-5,TRBD1,many,TRBJ1-5,TGTGCCAGCAGTTTGGACAGGCGGCTCGGCAATCAGCCCCAGCATTTT,CASSLDRRLGNQPQHF
TRBV6-5,.,many,TRBJ1-2,TGTGCCAGCAGTTACTACGCGGGTTCCTATGGCTACACCTTC,CASSYYAGSYGYTF
TRBV5-5,TRBD2,many,TRBJ2-2,TGTGCCAGCAGTTATCTTGGACTAGCGCGAACTGGGGAGCTGTTTTTT,CASSYLGLARTGELFF
TRBV5-1,.,many,TRBJ2-7,TGCGCCAGCAGCTTTGGCGCGAACTACGAGCAGTACTTC,CASSFGANYEQYF
TRBV4-2,TRBD1,many,TRBJ1-2,TGTGCCAGCAGCCAAGATCAGGGGGGTGGCTACACCTTC,CASSQDQGGGYTF
TRBV9,TRBD1,many,TRBJ2-5,TGTGCCAGCAGCGTGGCCGGGACAGCCCAAGAGACCCAGTACTTC,CASSVAGTAQETQYF
TRBV6-2/TRBV6-3,TRBD2,many,TRBJ2-7,TGTGCCAGCAGTTTGGGACTAGCGGAAATCCTTGTCTACGAGCAGTACTTC,CASSLGLAEILVYEQYF
TRBV2,.,many,TRBJ2-5,TGTGCCAGCAGTGATGATCTAGAGACCCAGTACTTC,CASSDDLETQYF